These 4 T cell receptor beta chains were all obtained from the same sample, sequenced in a study of beta chain features in type 1 diabetes. Every isolated RNA sample was fully reverse transcribed, so sequencing captured expressed TCRB transcripts. Sequenced by immunoSEQ multiplex PCR; TCRdb stores in-frame clones only, minus some. The table lists almost 350,000 clones, 6.5% to 10% of them singletons. Sample: central memory CD4+ T cells from blood. The receptors were sampled from a woman younger than 35 in good health.

This clone turned up a few times. The chain is built from TRBV7-2 and TRBJ1-2, with D hard to call. CDR3 length: 11 amino acids. The V end was cut by 7 bases, the J end by 8 bases, with 11 bases between. The germline gives CDR1 SGHTA, CDR2 FQGNSA. CDR3: CASTARKGYTF. CDR3 sequence (DNA): TGTGCCAGCACTGCAAGGAAGGGCTACACCTTC.

The genes are TRBV7-9 and TRBJ2-7; D is possibly TRBD2 (5 bases). The germline gives CDR1 SEHNR, CDR2 FQNEAQ (reference sequence). V lost 6 bases and J 1 base, leaving 19 bases between the germline ends. This CDR3 spans 16 amino acids. The CDR3 nucleotides read TGTGCCAGCAGTCCCAGCAGCGGCACGGCGTCCTACGAGCAGTACTTC. Its translation is CASSPSSGTASYEQYF.

This clone has a handful of counts. The chain recombines TRBV7-3 with TRBJ2-5, with 12 bases lining up with TRBD2. J gave up 0 bases and V 2 bases, and 13 bases lay outside the gene matches. CDR1 and CDR2 (germline): SGHTA, FQGTGA. The CDR3 length is 20 residues. The CDR3 nucleotides are TGTGCCAGCAGCTTAGTCGCTGTTTTCGGGACTAGCGGGTACCAAGAGACCCAGTACTTC. This gives the protein CASSLVAVFGTSGYQETQYF. Based on the CDR3 plus reference TRBV7-3 and TRBJ2-5, the full variable domain is GAGVSQTPSNKVTEKGKYVELRCDPISGHTALYWYRQSLGQGPEFLIYFQGTGAADDSGLPNDRFFAVRPEGSVSTLKIQRTERGDSAVYLCASSLVAVFGTSGYQETQYFGPGTRLLVL.

This clone was seen a few times. The V and J genes are TRBV10-3 and TRBJ2-5; 7 positions match TRBD1. Germline V gene data show CDR1 as ENHRY and CDR2 as SYGVKD. The junction had 4 bases not matched to a gene; V was cut back by 8 bases and J by 1 base. The CDR3 sequence is 13 residues long. The CDR3 reads CAIGQATQETQYF. Here the CDR3 DNA reads TGTGCCATCGGACAGGCCACCCAAGAGACCCAGTACTTC.